The clone carrying this TCR beta chain was seen at least ten times. Per germline, CDR1 KGHSH and CDR2 LQKENI. V was shortened by 8 bases and J by 4 bases, with 16 bases between the two germline ends. CDR3 length: 14 amino acids. TCR beta CDR3 region amplification was performed from RNA transcripts. The HTBI set primed first-round TCR CDR3 RT-PCR. From the multiplex PCR reads, TCRdb called clonotypes with MiXCR, one entry per CDR3 protein. This table holds a few hundred thousand distinct CDR3 sequences, approximately 15% found once. The sample belongs to a study of T cells in Graves' hyperthyroidism and ophthalmopathy.

This sequence joins TRBV18 and TRBJ2-3, with D hard to call. The TCR comes from a woman aged 30 to 39 with Graves' hyperthyroidism. The sequenced sample consisted of blood. CDR3 nucleotides: TGTGCCAGCGATTCCTACCGCGCAGCAGATACGCAGTATTTT. The encoded protein is CASDSYRAADTQYF.